The present entry profiles one TCR beta chain with its context. This clone was seen more than once but under ten times. This receptor's antigen is unknown. No much larger clonotype is one base removed from it; base qualities were not supplied. This entry comes from a study of blood T cell repertoires in COVID-19 (dated by TCRdb to the early 2020s). Background on the whole study: Collaborator samples came from the United States, Italy and Spain and covered acute and convalescent phases of COVID-19. Samples were obtained from the ongoing ImmuneRACE study (first 160 participants) and from 1,254 subjects provided by 6 global collaborators. The dataset comprised deeply sampled blood TCRbeta repertoires from subjects exposed to, actively infected with, or recovered from COVID-19. A freely available public database, intended as a resource for researchers studying the immune response to SARS-CoV-2, is where the repertoires were released. A de-identified subject ID, COVID-19 status, age in years and sex were almost always included in the sample metadata. The prospective study material was composed of cDNA or gDNA derived from T cells, B-cell-depleted T cells, or PBMCs. Where HLA class I and class II types were available, the types were taken from metadata supplied by the sample provider, not from assay-based typing.

Participants in the prospective study were enrolled through a virtual design, were aged about 18 to 100 years, and lived in roughly 24 United States geographic areas. In the prospective study, cohorts were assigned on the basis of participant-reported clinical history obtained from a screening survey and a study questionnaire. ImmuneRACE Cohort 3 recovered participants were defined by two consecutive negative NP/OP PCR tests, healthcare professional clearance, or symptom resolution. In the prospective study, mobile phlebotomists collected whole blood, serum and a nasopharyngeal or oropharyngeal swab from each participant. Additional blood draws and questionnaires over a 2-month period could optionally be provided by prospective study participants. Before DNA extraction, blood samples from the prospective study were shipped at room temperature or frozen. Via the germline V gene (reference sequence), CDR1 is MNHNY and CDR2 SVGAGI. Clipping removes 6 bases from V and 7 bases from J, with 9 as the unmatched junction base count. The CDR3 goes from the cysteine to the phenylalanine over 16 residues. CDR3 DNA is the only sequence kept; it has 48 bases, read in frame from the first base.

Study-wide conclusions, independent of this receptor: The amount of clinical and demographic metadata varied by source and participant and was provided uncurated.

TCRbeta CDR3 regions were amplified from genomic DNA by means of the immunoSEQ Assay, a bias-controlled multiplex PCR. In the source study's methods: The number of nucleated cells in each sample was estimated by amplification of reference gene primers within the assay. Sequence reads were collapsed and filtered to measure the absolute abundance of every unique TCRbeta CDR3 rearrangement. For each sample, productive Simpson clonality was calculated as the square root of Simpson's diversity index over productive rearrangements. What TCRdb holds here is the immuneACCESS table cut down to in-frame rearrangements. Part of the clones is not present; checked against another copy, under half of the missing clones reflect an unresolved V gene, and the others are unexplained. The V and J calls and clone size come from that table; D and trimming were worked out from the DNA. In all, the sample holds 150,000 to 190,000 clones, and roughly 80% of those were seen once. Together, the top ten hold 7.3% of the sample.

The rearranged segments are TRBV6-6 and TRBJ2-2, with 12 bases aligning to TRBD1. The sequencing input was PBMCs or T cells enriched from blood (not recorded which). This TCR was sampled from a man over 45 who had recovered from COVID-19. The CDR3 corresponds to CASRPPGQGAFGELFF. DNA sequence: TGTGCCAGCAGGCCCCCGGGACAGGGGGCTTTCGGGGAGCTGTTTTTT.